Below, 5 T cell receptor beta chains from the same sample are listed, as sequenced in a study of T-cell reconstitution after alpha-beta-depleted transplantation in children. This sample's TCRbeta library carried unique molecular identifier barcodes. From the PCR reads, TCRdb called clonotypes with MiXCR, one entry per CDR3 protein. The table shows hundreds of thousands of distinct CDR3 sequences, with 30% to 35% occurring only once. This specimen consisted of PBMCs from the stem cell graft donor, obtained from the stem cell graft. The receptors originated from a human donor who donated a stem cell graft to a child with aplastic anemia.

This clonotype was detected only a few times. The chain uses TRBV6-2 or TRBV6-3 and TRBJ2-7, with D perhaps matching TRBD1 (6 bases). With 2 bases removed from V and 6 bases from J, the gap between germline ends came to 8 bases. The CDR3 sequence is 12 residues long. CDR1 and CDR2 (germline): MNHEY, SVGEGT. In DNA, the CDR3 is TGTGCCAGCAGTTACATCAGGGGCGAGCAGTACTTC. Protein: CASSYIRGEQYF.

This clonotype has more than one count but fewer than ten. V gene TRBV5-1 combines with J gene TRBJ1-1; D gene uncertain. This CDR3 region has 12 residues. Germline values: CDR1 SGHRS, CDR2 YFSETQ. The V and J ends lost 3 bases and 7 bases respectively, with 10 bases between them. CDR3 in DNA: TGCGCCAGCAGCTCCCGAGGAGTTGAAGCTTTCTTT. It specifies CASSSRGVEAFF.

The chain carries TRBV12-3 or TRBV12-4 and TRBJ2-3, with D perhaps TRBD1 or TRBD2 (5 bases each). This CDR3 has 15 residues. Trimming shortened V by 5 bases and J by 4 bases, and 16 bases separated the two germline ends. The CDR3 DNA is TGTGCCAGCAGTGGGGGTGAGGGAAGGGCAGATACGCAGTATTTT. It yields the protein CASSGGEGRADTQYF.

This rearrangement joins TRBV6-5 to TRBJ2-1; maybe TRBD2 (6 bases). In germline, CDR1 is MNHEY, CDR2 SVGAGI. V was trimmed by 2 bases and J by 0 bases, leaving 8 bases between them. The CDR3 extends over 15 amino acids. The CDR3 spells CASSYRGSSYNEQFF. DNA for the CDR3: TGTGCCAGCAGTTACCGGGGGAGCTCCTACAATGAGCAGTTCTTC.

The rearrangement links TRBV5-1 to TRBJ1-2; D not resolved. V was shortened by 0 bases and J by 7 bases, with 10 bases between the two germline ends. The CDR3 loop spans 13 amino acids. CDR1 and CDR2 (germline): SGHRS, YFSETQ. Here the CDR3 reads CASSLVAESGYTF. The DNA of the CDR3 is TGCGCCAGCAGCTTGGTAGCAGAAAGTGGCTACACCTTC.